Listed below are T cell receptor beta chains from one sample, sequenced in a study of cytomegalovirus exposure and HLA in healthy donors. Data came from immunoSEQ multiplex PCR; TCRdb stores just in-frame clones and leaves some out. Of more than 150,000 clones in the sample, around 82% are singletons; the top ten hold 2.5% to 3%. Material for sequencing was PBMCs. The receptor source for this set is a young woman in good health and CMV-seropositive. The CDR3 runs from the conserved cysteine through the conserved F or W. The D gene is left open where the match is weak. Rows give clone size only sometimes, using once, few, many, or a class for an expanded clone.

v_gene	j_gene	abundance	d_gene	CDR3nt	CDR3aa
TRBV4-1	TRBJ2-7	-	TRBD1	TGCGCCAGCAGCCGACTACCGGGACAGTACTCCTACGAGCAGTACTTC	CASSRLPGQYSYEQYF
TRBV6-1	TRBJ2-5	-	-	TGTGCCAGCAGTATGAACAGGGCTTCCCAAGAGACCCAGTACTTC	CASSMNRASQETQYF
TRBV11-3	TRBJ1-5	-	-	TGTGCCAGCAGCTCCTCCAGGACAGTTTTAGATCAGCCCCAGCATTTT	CASSSSRTVLDQPQHF
TRBV29-1	TRBJ2-2	-	-	TGCAGCGTTCCTAGGGGGGGAACCGGGGAGCTGTTTTTT	CSVPRGGTGELFF
TRBV2	TRBJ2-7	few	TRBD2	TGTGCTGGGAGGGGATCCCTATACGAGCAGTACTTC	CAGRGSLYEQYF
TRBV7-7	TRBJ2-5	-	-	TGTGCCAGCAGCTTAGTGGGGGGTGTTGAGACCCAGTACTTC	CASSLVGGVETQYF
TRBV5-1	TRBJ2-7	-	TRBD2	TGCGCCAGCAGCTTGGTTGGGACTAGCTACGAGCAGTACTTC	CASSLVGTSYEQYF
TRBV10-3	TRBJ1-3	many	TRBD1	TGTGCCATCAGAATAGACAGGGGGCGCTCTGGAAACACCATATATTTT	CAIRIDRGRSGNTIYF
TRBV4-2	TRBJ1-1	-	TRBD1	TGTGCCAGCAGCCATCCGGGACAGGGAATCACTGAAGCTTTCTTT	CASSHPGQGITEAFF
TRBV7-6	TRBJ1-2	-	-	TGTGCCAGCAGCTCAGCGACCGGGAGCGGCTATGGCTACACCTTC	CASSSATGSGYGYTF
TRBV27	TRBJ1-4	few	-	TGTGCCAGCAGTTTGCAGGGGCGTAATGAAAAACTGTTTTTT	CASSLQGRNEKLFF
TRBV7-8	TRBJ2-3	-	TRBD2	TGTGCCAGCAGCTTAGGGGACTACACAGATACGCAGTATTTT	CASSLGDYTDTQYF
TRBV9	TRBJ2-2	-	-	TGTGCCAGCAGCGTCGGCGGGGAGCTGTTTTTT	CASSVGGELFF
TRBV11-3	TRBJ2-7	-	TRBD2	TGTGCCAGCAGCTTACCCCCCGAGGGACTAGCGGGGGTCCACTCCTACGAGCAGTACTTC	CASSLPPEGLAGVHSYEQYF
TRBV6-4	TRBJ2-2	once	-	TGTGCCAGCAGTGAGAGGAGGTCGGCCGGGGAGCTGTTTTTT	CASSERRSAGELFF
TRBV11-3	TRBJ2-1	once	-	TGTGCCAGCAGCACTGAAGGGAAAGGGGACAATGAGCAGTTCTTC	CASSTEGKGDNEQFF
TRBV4-1	TRBJ2-7	-	TRBD2	TGCGCCAGCAGCCCCACCGGGGGGGGGACCTACGAGCAGTACTTC	CASSPTGGGTYEQYF
TRBV2	TRBJ1-1	-	-	TGTGCCAGCAAGGCAGGATACATGAACACTGAAGCTTTCTTT	CASKAGYMNTEAFF